Detailed here is one TCR beta chain. This sample stems from a study of blood T cell repertoires in COVID-19. Original processing methods: Amplification of reference gene primers was used by the study to estimate nucleated cell counts. Assay used: immunoSEQ multiplex PCR; TCRdb lists only in-frame clones, some missing. Clone size and V and J calls were adopted from that table, with D and trimming inferred from the DNA. The data show about 120,000 clones, 85% to 90% seen once. With 5 bases removed from V and 8 bases from J, the gap between germline ends came to 15 bases. Germline-derived CDR1 and CDR2 are SEHNR and FQNEAQ (reference sequence). CDR3 size: 14 residues.

The TCR comes from a man in his 70s who had recovered from COVID-19. The rearrangement links TRBV7-9 to TRBJ1-4, with D unclear. Sample: peripheral blood. CDR3 protein: CASSPYGSGEKLFF. The CDR3 nucleotides read TGTGCCAGCAGCCCTTACGGGTCTGGGGAAAAACTGTTTTTT.